The 5 T cell receptor beta chains below come from one sample, sequenced in a study of Tregs in tolerant kidney transplant recipients. The assay was immunoSEQ multiplex PCR, and TCRdb's table has in-frame clones only and misses some. The sample has under 300,000 clones, approximately 83% seen once. The sequencing input was CD4+ T cells from blood. The receptors were gathered from a human donor in good health.

The J gene is TRBJ1-4, the V gene TRBV5-1; D gene uncertain. With 5 bases removed from V and 3 bases from J, the gap between germline ends came to 11 bases. The germline CDR1 and CDR2 sequences are SGHRS and YFSETQ. The CDR3 sequence is 14 residues long. CDR3 region: CASSLETPNEKLFF. Written as DNA, the CDR3 is TGCGCCAGCAGTCTGGAGACACCTAATGAAAAACTGTTTTTT. The full variable domain, completed using reference TRBV5-1 and TRBJ1-4, is KAGVTQTPRYLIKTRGQQVTLSCSPISGHRSVSWYQQTPGQGLQFLFEYFSETQRNKGNFPGRFSGRQFSNSRSEMNVSTLELGDSALYLCASSLETPNEKLFFGSGTQLSVL.

This clone was detected a few times. The rearrangement links TRBV14 to TRBJ1-3; TRBD1 matches 7 bases. Germline CDR1 reads SGHDN; CDR2 reads FVKESK. Trimming at V came to 0 bases and at J to 0 bases, leaving 8 bases not matched to a gene. There are 18 residues in the CDR3. As DNA, the CDR3 is TGTGCCAGCAGCCAAGAATACTTAGGGGGCCTCTCTGGAAACACCATATATTTT. Protein sequence: CASSQEYLGGLSGNTIYF.

Notes on this clone: A junction boundary mismatches the germline segment, possibly from a read error. The rearrangement uses TRBV5-1 and TRBJ1-2; TRBD1 matches 8 bases. CDR1 SGHRS and CDR2 YFSETQ come from the germline V gene. CDR3 length equals 15 residues. Here the CDR3 reads CACSLETGGVYGYTF. Written as DNA, the CDR3 is TGCGCCTGCAGCTTGGAAACAGGGGGAGTCTATGGCTACACCTTC.

V usage is TRBV27 and J usage is TRBJ1-1; D not certain. CDR3 size: 15 residues. CDR1 and CDR2 (germline): MNHEY, SMNVEV (reference sequence). V lost 4 bases to trimming and J lost 5 bases, with 17 bases between them. The CDR3 spells CASSSFLSTQTEAFF. CDR3 nucleotides: TGTGCCAGCAGTTCTTTCCTGTCGACGCAGACTGAAGCTTTCTTT.

The chain is built from TRBV29-1 and TRBJ1-1; no clear D gene. The CDR3 extends over 13 amino acids. The V end lost 3 bases, the J end lost 4 bases, and 12 bases lay between the germline ends. Germline V gene sequence: CDR1 SQVTM, CDR2 ANQGSEA. CDR3 amino acids: CSVDSEVSTEAFF. CDR3 nucleotides: TGCAGCGTTGATTCAGAGGTGTCCACTGAAGCTTTCTTT.